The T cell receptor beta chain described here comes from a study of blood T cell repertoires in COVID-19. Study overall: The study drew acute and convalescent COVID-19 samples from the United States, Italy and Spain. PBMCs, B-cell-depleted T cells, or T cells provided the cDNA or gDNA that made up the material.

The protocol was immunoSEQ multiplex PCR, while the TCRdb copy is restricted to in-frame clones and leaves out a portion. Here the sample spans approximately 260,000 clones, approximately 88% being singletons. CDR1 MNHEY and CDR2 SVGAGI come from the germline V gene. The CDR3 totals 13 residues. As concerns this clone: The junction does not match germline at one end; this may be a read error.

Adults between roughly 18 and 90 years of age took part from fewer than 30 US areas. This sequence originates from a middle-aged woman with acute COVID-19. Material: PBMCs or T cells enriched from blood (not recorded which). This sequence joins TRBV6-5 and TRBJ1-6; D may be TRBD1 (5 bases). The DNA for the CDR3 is TGTGCCAGCAGTGACTCCGGACGACAGCCCCTCCACTTT. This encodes CASSDSGRQPLHF.